Below are 28 T cell receptor beta chains sequenced from a single sample in a study of cytomegalovirus exposure and HLA in healthy donors. Assay: immunoSEQ multiplex PCR; the TCRdb copy retains only in-frame clones and omits some. Of some 250,000 clones in the sample, roughly 89% were seen once. Sequencing was carried out using PBMCs. The receptors derive from a woman aged 18-29 years in good health and CMV-seronegative.

The V gene is TRBV27, the J gene TRBJ2-7, with 7 bases fitting TRBD1. The CDR3 consists of 14 residues. Trimming took 5 bases from V and 2 from J; bases not matched to a gene: 6. Germline loops: CDR1 MNHEY, CDR2 SMNVEV (reference sequence). The CDR3 DNA follows: TGTGCCAGCAGTCCTCGACAGGGCGCCTACGAGCAGTACTTC. Its translation is CASSPRQGAYEQYF.

This clone was seen a handful of times. This chain connects TRBV18 to TRBJ1-2; 7 bases map to TRBD1. The CDR3 length is 15 residues. V dropped 2 bases and J dropped 3; count of bases not matched to a gene: 6. Germline lookup yields CDR1 KGHSH and CDR2 LQKENI. DNA of the CDR3: TGTGCCAGCTCACCAAGGGACAGATTGGACTATGGCTACACCTTC. Protein sequence: CASSPRDRLDYGYTF.

CDR3 region: CASSPGTDLMNTEAFF. CDR3 in DNA: TGTGCCAGCAGCCCCGGGACAGATCTAATGAACACTGAAGCTTTCTTT. This sequence joins TRBV7-6 and TRBJ1-1; 7 nucleotides line up with TRBD1. The CDR3 runs to 16 residues. Unmatched junction bases numbered 9, after V lost 5 bases and J lost 0 bases. Looked up from germline, CDR1 is SGHVS and CDR2 is FNYEAQ.

The chain recombines TRBV5-1 with TRBJ1-4, with TRBD1 as a possible D gene (6 bases). In germline, CDR1 is SGHRS, CDR2 YFSETQ. With 2 bases removed from V and 8 bases from J, the gap between germline ends came to 13 bases. CDR3 size: 14 residues. DNA of the CDR3: TGCGCCAGCAGCTTATCCTGGACAGCCGAAAAACTGTTTTTT. Its translation is CASSLSWTAEKLFF.

The chain carries TRBV5-4 and TRBJ1-6; the match to TRBD1 covers 10 bases. CDR1 and CDR2 (germline): SGHNT, YYREEE (reference sequence). This CDR3 comprises 15 residues. V lost 4 bases to trimming and J lost 7 bases; unmatched junction nucleotides: 5. CDR3 protein: CASSIRDRGNSPLHF. Written as DNA, the CDR3 is TGTGCCAGCAGCATCCGGGACAGGGGAAATTCACCCCTCCACTTT.

This clone was observed once. One end of the junction varies from germline; a read error may be responsible. The rearrangement uses TRBV7-6 and TRBJ2-1, with D maybe TRBD1 (7 bases). CDR1 is SGHVS, CDR2 FNYEAQ, per germline. The CDR3 runs 15 residues. The chain's CDR3 is CASSRRQGSGNEQFF. The DNA for the CDR3 is TGTGCCAGCAGCCGAAGACAGGGTAGCGGCAATGAACAGTTCTTC.

The chain combines TRBV29-1 with TRBJ1-1, with D maybe TRBD1 (6 bases). The CDR3 extends over 16 amino acids. Trimming pared 2 bases from V and 11 bases from J, leaving 27 bases between. Germline lookup yields CDR1 SQVTM and CDR2 ANQGSEA. The CDR3 loop is CSVEFLPAGEKDDAFF. CDR3 DNA sequence: TGCAGCGTTGAATTTCTTCCGGCAGGGGAAAAAGATGACGCTTTCTTT.

The genes are TRBV28 and TRBJ2-7; D unclear. Per germline, CDR1 MDHEN and CDR2 SYDVKM. V dropped 8 bases and J dropped 2 bases, with 7 bases sitting between them. This CDR3 has 11 amino acids. The CDR3 bases are TGTGCCAGCCATAACACCTACGAGCAGTACTTC. The encoded protein is CASHNTYEQYF. The full variable domain, its missing parts supplied by reference TRBV28 and TRBJ2-7, is DVKVTQSSRYLVKRTGEKVFLECVQDMDHENMFWYRQDPGLGLRLIYFSYDVKMKEKGDIPEGYSVSREKKERFSLILESASTNQTSMYLCASHNTYEQYFGPGTRLTVT.

This sequence joins TRBV4-1 and TRBJ2-1, with 8 bases lining up with TRBD2. Unmatched junction bases numbered 3, after V lost 0 bases and J lost 14 bases. CDR3 length: 12 amino acids. The V gene's germline CDR1 is MGHRA and CDR2 YSYEKL. In nucleotides, the CDR3 is TGCGCCAGCAGCCAAGACGGGGGGGTTGAGTTCTTC. Protein: CASSQDGGVEFF.

The rearrangement uses TRBV27 and TRBJ1-5; tentative D call: TRBD1 (6 bases). The V gene's germline CDR1 is MNHEY and CDR2 SMNVEV (reference sequence). V dropped 2 bases and J dropped 0 bases, with 8 bases sitting between them. The CDR3 is 15 amino acids. As DNA, the CDR3 is TGTGCCAGCAGTTTAGGACAGTATAGCAATCAGCCCCAGCATTTT. Translation gives CASSLGQYSNQPQHF.

The CDR3 DNA reads as TGTGCCAGCAGCTTTGATCCCAGCTCCTATAATTCACCCCTCCACTTT. Encoded protein: CASSFDPSSYNSPLHF. V gene TRBV5-6 combines with J gene TRBJ1-6; the D is unclear. The CDR3 contains 16 residues. Germline V CDR1 and CDR2: SGHDT, YYEEEE. V dropped 2 bases and J dropped 0 bases, with 9 bases sitting between them.

This clone has only a few counts. This chain uses TRBV7-6 with TRBJ2-1, with unresolved D. The CDR3 extends over 15 amino acids. Germline loops: CDR1 SGHVS, CDR2 FNYEAQ. V was shortened by 5 bases and J by 4 bases, with 15 bases between the two germline ends. CDR3 loop: CASSRNPENYNEQFF. The DNA for the CDR3 is TGTGCCAGCAGCCGAAACCCAGAAAATTACAATGAGCAGTTCTTC.

The table lists this clone with a count of one. V usage is TRBV10-1 and J usage is TRBJ1-4; no clear D gene. Trimming took off 3 bases at V and 8 bases at J, with 10 bases between the two ends. The CDR3 runs 13 residues. The germline gives CDR1 WNHNN, CDR2 SYGVQD (reference sequence). DNA for the CDR3: TGCGCCAGCAGTGAAAATGTGGGCGAAAAACTGTTTTTT. Protein product: CASSENVGEKLFF.

This sequence joins TRBV7-9 and TRBJ2-2; D is perhaps TRBD1 (5 bases). V was clipped by 7 bases and J by 1 base, with 19 bases between them. The CDR3 consists of 17 residues. CDR1 is SEHNR, CDR2 FQNEAQ, per germline (reference sequence). The CDR3, as DNA: TGTGCCAGCATTCCTCCCCCGCAGGGCCTGAACACCGGGGAGCTGTTTTTT. It encodes CASIPPPQGLNTGELFF.

J is TRBJ1-2 and V is TRBV30, with no clear D. Deletions cut 1 base from V and 4 bases from J, with 7 bases between. The CDR3 runs 12 residues. CDR1 is GTSNPN and CDR2 is SVGIG in the germline V gene (reference sequence). The CDR3 here is CAWSGLRYGYTF. As DNA, the CDR3 is TGTGCCTGGAGTGGACTCCGCTATGGCTACACCTTC.

J is TRBJ1-6 and V is TRBV18; the D gene is possibly TRBD1 (5 bases). The CDR3 is made up of 15 amino acids. V was cut by 2 bases and J by 8 bases, with 13 bases left in between. Germline loops: CDR1 KGHSH, CDR2 LQKENI. CDR3 sequence (DNA): TGTGCCAGCTCACCAAATAGGGGCAAGGATTCACCCCTCCACTTT. It is translated as CASSPNRGKDSPLHF.

The rearrangement links TRBV6-1 to TRBJ2-3; 10 bases are a match to TRBD1. Germline values: CDR1 MNHNS, CDR2 SASEGT. CDR3 length: 17 amino acids. J was trimmed by 1 base and V by 3 bases; bases with no gene match: 7. Written as DNA, the CDR3 is TGTGCCAGCAGTGACGACAGGGGGCGACCGGGCACAGATACGCAGTATTTT. Its protein product is CASSDDRGRPGTDTQYF.

V and J are TRBV1 and TRBJ1-4; the table's D call, TRBD1, was not checked against the DNA. TRBV1 is assigned pseudogene status. The CDR3 consists of 16 residues. The CDR3 DNA follows: TGCACCAGCAGCCAAGTACACAGGGGCGTTAATGAAAAACTGTTTTTT. Protein product: CTSSQVHRGVNEKLFF.

The rearrangement links TRBV4-3 to TRBJ2-5; 7 bases agree with TRBD2. Trimming cost V 0 bases and J 0 bases; bases outside gene matches: 10. The CDR3 contains 18 residues. Germline CDR1 is LGHNA and CDR2 is YSLEER. The CDR3 loop is CASSQEQRASGYQETQYF. The DNA for the CDR3 is TGCGCCAGCAGCCAAGAGCAACGGGCTAGCGGCTACCAAGAGACCCAGTACTTC.

CDR3: CASSLPPGQATDTQYF. As DNA, the CDR3 is TGTGCCAGCAGTTTGCCTCCGGGACAGGCTACAGATACGCAGTATTTT. The genes are TRBV6-6 and TRBJ2-3; 8 bases are a match to TRBD1. The CDR3 is made up of 16 amino acids. From germline, CDR1 is MNHNY and CDR2 SVGAGI (reference sequence). Unmatched junction bases numbered 9, after V lost 4 bases and J lost 3 bases.

The chain carries TRBV28 and TRBJ2-5; D perhaps matches TRBD2 (6 bases). CDR3 length equals 15 residues. The V gene's germline CDR1 is MDHEN and CDR2 SYDVKM. Deletions cut 6 bases from V and 4 bases from J, with 18 bases between. CDR3: CASSGVRRGGETQYF. The CDR3 bases are TGTGCCAGCAGCGGGGTTCGGCGGGGAGGAGAGACCCAGTACTTC. The full variable domain, rest sourced from reference TRBV28 and TRBJ2-5, is DVKVTQSSRYLVKRTGEKVFLECVQDMDHENMFWYRQDPGLGLRLIYFSYDVKMKEKGDIPEGYSVSREKKERFSLILESASTNQTSMYLCASSGVRRGGETQYFGPGTRLLVL.

The genes are TRBV2 and TRBJ1-6; 7 nucleotides align to TRBD1. The V gene end was trimmed by 6 bases and the J gene end by 0 bases; junction bases not matched to a gene: 8. Per germline, CDR1 SNHLY and CDR2 FYNNEI. This CDR3 has 17 amino acids. Written as DNA, the CDR3 is TGTGCCAGCAGGCGGACAGGTTCTTACTCCTATAATTCACCCCTCCACTTT. The encoded protein is CASRRTGSYSYNSPLHF.

The chain joins TRBV2 to TRBJ2-2, with 8 bases fitting TRBD2. J lost 1 base, V lost 8 bases, and 3 bases had no gene match. Germline loops: CDR1 SNHLY, CDR2 FYNNEI. This CDR3 has 14 residues. CDR3 residues: CASQSGGNTGELFF. The CDR3 DNA reads TGTGCCAGCCAGAGCGGGGGGAACACCGGGGAGCTGTTTTTT.

The chain couples TRBV5-4 to TRBJ2-2; D is possibly TRBD2 (6 bases). This CDR3 has 15 amino acids. CDR1 is SGHNT, CDR2 YYREEE, per germline (reference sequence). The V end was cut by 5 bases, the J end by 5 bases, with 16 bases between. Here the CDR3 DNA reads TGTGCCAGCAGTTTAGACGGGAGCCCAACCGGGGAGCTGTTTTTT. Amino acid sequence: CASSLDGSPTGELFF.

This clone has only one observation. V is TRBV29-1 and J is TRBJ1-2; D uncertain. Trimming cost V 4 bases and J 1 base, with 10 bases left between them. This CDR3 contains 13 residues. In germline, CDR1 is SQVTM, CDR2 ANQGSEA. The CDR3 is CSVVQVLNYGYTF. The CDR3 DNA reads TGCAGCGTTGTTCAGGTTCTTAACTATGGCTACACCTTC.

This chain connects TRBV28 to TRBJ2-3; D may be TRBD1 (6 bases). Germline loops: CDR1 MDHEN, CDR2 SYDVKM. The CDR3 runs 14 residues. V was cut by 7 bases and J by 1 base, with 12 bases left in between. CDR3 in amino acids: CASILRQGTDTQYF. The CDR3 nucleotides read TGTGCCAGCATACTGAGACAGGGCACAGATACGCAGTATTTT. The full variable domain, completed using reference TRBV28 and TRBJ2-3, is DVKVTQSSRYLVKRTGEKVFLECVQDMDHENMFWYRQDPGLGLRLIYFSYDVKMKEKGDIPEGYSVSREKKERFSLILESASTNQTSMYLCASILRQGTDTQYFGPGTRLTVL.

On this clone itself: The identical CDR3 is also encoded by other nucleotide sequences in the sample. The chain uses TRBV11-2 and TRBJ1-5; no clear D gene. CDR1 is SGHAT and CDR2 is FQNNGV in the germline V gene. This CDR3 spans 13 amino acids. V was clipped by 0 bases and J by 6 bases, with 6 bases between them. The CDR3 coding sequence is TGTGCCAGCAGCTTAGACCGGGGTCAGCCCCAGCATTTT. Translated: CASSLDRGQPQHF.

This clone was seen just once. V and J are TRBV7-2 and TRBJ1-6; 7 bases match TRBD1. The germline gives CDR1 SGHTA, CDR2 FQGNSA. V dropped 1 base and J dropped 6; count of bases not matched to a gene: 3. CDR3 length: 15 amino acids. The CDR3 DNA sequence: TGTGCCAGCAGCTTAGAAAGGGACAGTAATTCACCCCTCCACTTT. It encodes CASSLERDSNSPLHF.